This T cell receptor (beta chain) was profiled in a study of CD8+CD57+ T cells in acquired aplastic anemia. On the study more broadly: Mean yield of DNA from sorted CD4+ and CD8+ cells was about 3.2 ug.

An expansion of CD8+CD57+ cells by flow cytometry had been shown in patients chosen for sequencing. The enrolled patients all had severe acquired aplastic anemia. Study-wide results and caveats: The number of CD8+ CDR3 sequences shared by patients and controls was twenty-nine. A significant difference in CD8+ Simpson's diversity between patients and controls was not found.

It was genomic DNA that served as the template for profiling TCR beta VDJ and CDR3. In TCRdb, the reads were re-called with MiXCR into one record per CDR3 protein. The sample includes approximately 470,000 distinct CDR3 sequences, roughly 34% seen only once; the top ten take nearly 0.85%. This clonotype was seen repeatedly, ten times or more. The antigen is not known. This CDR3 contains 15 residues. Trimming pared 4 bases from V and 0 bases from J, leaving 11 bases between. Germline lookup yields CDR1 SGDLS and CDR2 YYNGEE. The TCR was taken from a human donor with aplastic anemia. Sequenced: sorted CD4+, CD8+, or CD8+CD57+ T cells (not recorded which) from PBMCs. V is TRBV9 and J is TRBJ1-5; D is ambiguous. The DNA of the CDR3 is TGTGCCAGCAGCTCAACACCAGATAGCAATCAGCCCCAGCATTTT. Translating it yields CASSSTPDSNQPQHF.